This TCR beta chain derives from a study of T cell clonotyping in hematopoietic cell transplantation (dated by TCRdb to the early 2020s). For the wider study: A total of about 140 blood samples were gathered in the study from 30 to 35 consecutive transplant recipients along with their related donors. Recruitment of patients was conducted between September 2015 and early 2017, and follow-up was continued until late 2020 or death. What the research found in general, with its limitations: The sample size was limited, and because cells were not sorted, the contributions of CD4 and CD8 repertoires could not be separated. Inverse Simpson Index values from donors and from recipients before transplant predicted broader TCR repertoire diversity after transplant. Recipient repertoires showed only a small fraction of overlap with donor repertoires, and over 97% appeared de novo at the given depth. Recipient TCR diversity fell after transplant, with pathologically expanded clonotypes rising progressively from day 30 to day 180.

This clone turned up a few times. Its specific antigen is unknown. Nothing much larger sits one base from this clone, and base qualities are not available. What the time point label conveys for this sample: 180 days after allo-HCT. Blood from recipients was drawn roughly 28 days before transplant, then again at days 30, 100 and 180 after transplant. Using Nuclei Lysis Solution, genomic DNA was extracted from unfractionated peripheral blood mononuclear cells that were either fresh or cryopreserved. The germline V gene encodes CDR1 MNHNS and CDR2 SASEGT. A distance of 13 bases separates the germline ends of V and J, which lose 5 bases and 4 bases respectively. The cysteine opens and the phenylalanine closes a CDR3 of 14 amino acids. Just the 42-base CDR3 DNA is kept, in frame starting at base 1. The immunoSEQ assay, a bias-controlled multiplex PCR using V- and J-specific primers, was used to amplify TCR beta CDR3 regions from genomic DNA. In a second PCR step, a proprietary barcode and Illumina adapter sequences were attached to the CDR3 amplicons. CDR3 libraries were sequenced on an Illumina MiSeq instrument. Regarding the original processing steps: Export and quality control were performed with immunoSEQ Analyzer 3.0, and downstream analyses were performed with R Bioconductor and Immunarch. Only productive rearrangements in the normalized downsampled data set went into calculating the repertoire metrics. Pathologically expanded clonotypes were defined as those larger than 5 templates in the normalized cohort. The Inverse Simpson Index served as the measure of repertoire diversity. To capture all clonotypes, CMV-specificity analyses were performed on the non-normalized data set. Not all clones reach the TCRdb copy of this immuneACCESS table, which keeps in-frame sequences only. Checked studies attribute under half of the gap to unresolved V genes and leave the rest unexplained. Clone size and V and J calls were adopted from that table, with D and trimming inferred from the DNA. The sample table holds roughly 5,000 clones, of which over 60% were seen once. The ten largest clones add up to 25% to 30% of the sample.

The material was PBMCs, obtained 180 days after allogeneic stem cell transplant. This chain joins TRBV6-1 to TRBJ2-3; confidence is insufficient to name the D gene. The clonotype originates from a male patient between 50 and 60 years old who had an allogeneic stem cell transplant from an unrelated donor, so the T cells may come from the graft donor. Some clones in this sample may be carry-over from other donors' samples. The CDR3 region reads CASSYPGLADTQYF. The DNA is as follows: TGTGCCAGCAGTTATCCTGGGCTTGCAGATACGCAGTATTTT.